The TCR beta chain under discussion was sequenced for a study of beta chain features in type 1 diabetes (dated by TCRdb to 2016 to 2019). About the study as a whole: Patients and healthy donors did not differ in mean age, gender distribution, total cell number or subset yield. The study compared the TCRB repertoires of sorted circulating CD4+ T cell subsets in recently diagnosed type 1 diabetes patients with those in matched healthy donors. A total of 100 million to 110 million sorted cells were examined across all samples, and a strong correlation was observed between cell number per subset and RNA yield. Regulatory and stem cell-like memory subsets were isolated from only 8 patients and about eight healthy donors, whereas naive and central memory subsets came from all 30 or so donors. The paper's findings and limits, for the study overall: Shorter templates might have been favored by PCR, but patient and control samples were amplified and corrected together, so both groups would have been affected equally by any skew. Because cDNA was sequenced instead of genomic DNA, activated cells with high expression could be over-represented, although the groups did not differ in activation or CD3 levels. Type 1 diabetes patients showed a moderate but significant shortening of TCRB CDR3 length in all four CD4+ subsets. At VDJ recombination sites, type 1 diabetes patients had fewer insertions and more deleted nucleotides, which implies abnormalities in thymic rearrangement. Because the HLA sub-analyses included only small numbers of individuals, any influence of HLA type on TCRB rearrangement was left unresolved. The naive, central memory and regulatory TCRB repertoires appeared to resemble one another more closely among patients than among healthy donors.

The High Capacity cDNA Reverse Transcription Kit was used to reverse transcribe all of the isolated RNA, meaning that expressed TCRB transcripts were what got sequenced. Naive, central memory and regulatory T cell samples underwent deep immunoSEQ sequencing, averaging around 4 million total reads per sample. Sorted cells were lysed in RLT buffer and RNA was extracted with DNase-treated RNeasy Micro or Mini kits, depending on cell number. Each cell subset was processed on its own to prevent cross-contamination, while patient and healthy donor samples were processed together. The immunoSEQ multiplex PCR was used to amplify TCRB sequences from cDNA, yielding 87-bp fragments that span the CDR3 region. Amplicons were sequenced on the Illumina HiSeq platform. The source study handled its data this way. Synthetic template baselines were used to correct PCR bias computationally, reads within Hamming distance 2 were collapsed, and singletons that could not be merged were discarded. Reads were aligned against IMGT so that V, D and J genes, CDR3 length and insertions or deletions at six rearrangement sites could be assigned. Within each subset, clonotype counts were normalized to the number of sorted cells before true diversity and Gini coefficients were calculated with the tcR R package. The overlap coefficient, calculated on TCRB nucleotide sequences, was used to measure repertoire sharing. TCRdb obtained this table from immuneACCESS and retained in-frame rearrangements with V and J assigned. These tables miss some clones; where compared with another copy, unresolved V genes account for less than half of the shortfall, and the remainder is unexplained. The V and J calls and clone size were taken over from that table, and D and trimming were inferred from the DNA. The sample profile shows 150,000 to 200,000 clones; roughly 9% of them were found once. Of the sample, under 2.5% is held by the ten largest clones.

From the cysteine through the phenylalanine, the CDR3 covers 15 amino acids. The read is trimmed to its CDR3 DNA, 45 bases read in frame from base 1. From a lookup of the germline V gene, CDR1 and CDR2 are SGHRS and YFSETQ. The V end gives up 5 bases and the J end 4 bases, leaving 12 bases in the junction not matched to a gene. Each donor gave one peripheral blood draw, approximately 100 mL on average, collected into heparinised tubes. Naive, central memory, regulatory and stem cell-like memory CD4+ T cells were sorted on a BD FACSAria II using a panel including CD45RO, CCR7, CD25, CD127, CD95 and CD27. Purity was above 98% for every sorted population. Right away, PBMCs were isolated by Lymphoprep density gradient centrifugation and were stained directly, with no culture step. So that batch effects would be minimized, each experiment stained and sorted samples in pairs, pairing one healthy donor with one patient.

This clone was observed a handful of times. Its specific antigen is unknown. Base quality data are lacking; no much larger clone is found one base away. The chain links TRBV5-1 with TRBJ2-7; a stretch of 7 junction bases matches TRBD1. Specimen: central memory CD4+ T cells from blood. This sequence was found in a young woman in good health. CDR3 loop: CASRSLPGQNYEQYF. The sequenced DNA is TGCGCCAGCAGATCGCTGCCGGGACAGAATTACGAGCAGTACTTC. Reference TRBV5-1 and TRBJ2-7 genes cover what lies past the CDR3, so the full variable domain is KAGVTQTPRYLIKTRGQQVTLSCSPISGHRSVSWYQQTPGQGLQFLFEYFSETQRNKGNFPGRFSGRQFSNSRSEMNVSTLELGDSALYLCASRSLPGQNYEQYFGPGTRLTVT.